This TCR beta chain was identified during a study of T cell responses to AZD1222 COVID-19 vaccine. Study overall: Second-dose intervals near 4 or 12 weeks were combined. General study findings and limits: Spike was spanned by vaccine-associated CD4 TCRs, with dominance at 160-218 and 743-854. The donor cohort was predominantly white British with a female majority, and clonal diversity may have been underestimated. The breadth and depth of Spike-specific TCRs increased once two AZD1222 doses had been given.

Only in-frame clones appear in the TCRdb table, and some are missing; sequencing was by immunoSEQ multiplex PCR. The top ten clones hold 6.5% to 8% of a sample with around 100,000 clones, approximately 90% of them seen once. As to this clone: The antigen is unknown.

The TCR was taken from an adult in good health. This sample comprised peripheral blood, obtained on day 0 of AZD1222 vaccination.

CDR3 loop: CASSQTGHALGNEQFF. The CDR3 nucleotides are TGCGCCAGCAGTCAGACCGGACACGCCTTGGGGAATGAGCAGTTCTTC. The V gene is TRBV4-3, the J gene TRBJ2-1, with TRBD1 as a possible D gene (5 bases). There are 16 residues in the CDR3. The ends were cut back, 6 bases at V and 7 bases at J, with 22 bases in the middle. Germline V gives CDR1 LGHNA, CDR2 YSLEER.